What follows are 3 T cell receptor beta chains derived from one specimen sequenced in a study of T-cell memory formation after mild COVID-19. TCRdb reprocessed the 5' RACE reads with MiXCR, giving one entry per CDR3 protein. The sample includes 300,000 to 400,000 distinct CDR3 sequences, approximately 27% of them seen just once. Material for sequencing was PBMCs or a T cell subset sorted from them (not recorded which). Receptor source: an adult woman who had mild COVID-19 (a few samples of this study predate the infection). Cell type and time point are not known.

The chain couples TRBV7-3 to TRBJ1-2; 9 bases line up with TRBD1. Germline trimming cut 5 bases from V and 7 bases from J; bases unmatched to any gene: 14. Germline V lookup: CDR1 SGHTA, CDR2 FQGTGA. This CDR3 spans 16 amino acids. The CDR3 nucleotides read TGTGCCAGCAGCCCCGCCCCCGGACAGGGGTGGGGTGGCTACACCTTC. Residues: CASSPAPGQGWGGYTF.

J is TRBJ1-1 and V is TRBV7-9; no clear D gene. The CDR3 consists of 15 residues. V was clipped by 1 base and J by 5 bases, with 14 bases between them. Germline loops: CDR1 SEHNR, CDR2 FQNEAQ (reference sequence). CDR3 in DNA: TGTGCCAGCAGCTTAGACCTCCCAAGTCGGACTGAAGCTTTCTTT. This translates into CASSLDLPSRTEAFF.

The CDR3 protein is CASSLDDGDTEAFF. The CDR3 DNA is TGTGCCAGCAGCTTGGACGATGGGGACACTGAAGCTTTCTTT. V gene TRBV7-6 combines with J gene TRBJ1-1; D uncertain. The V gene's germline CDR1 is SGHVS and CDR2 FNYEAQ. Trimming removed 3 bases at V and 3 bases at J, with 11 bases between. There are 14 residues in the CDR3.